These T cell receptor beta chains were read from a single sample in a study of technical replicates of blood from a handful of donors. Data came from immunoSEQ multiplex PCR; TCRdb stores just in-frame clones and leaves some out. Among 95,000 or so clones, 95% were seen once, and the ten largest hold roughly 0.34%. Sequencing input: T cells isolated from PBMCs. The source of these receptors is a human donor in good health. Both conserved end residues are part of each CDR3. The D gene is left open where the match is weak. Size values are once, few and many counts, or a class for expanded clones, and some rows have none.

CAWKAFNEKLFF	TGTGCCTGGAAAGCCTTTAATGAAAAACTGTTTTTT	-	TRBJ1-4	TRBV30	-
CASSLSGGLDTGELFF	TGTGCCAGCAGCTTGAGCGGGGGGCTAGACACCGGGGAGCTGTTTTTT	TRBD2	TRBJ2-2	TRBV5-4	-
CAWSGTLF	TGTGCCTGGAGTGGGACATTATTT	-	TRBJ1-1	TRBV30	-
CASSTLGQGFQPQHF	TGTGCCAGTAGTACCCTGGGACAGGGATTCCAGCCCCAGCATTTT	TRBD1	TRBJ1-5	TRBV19	-
CASTQGYGYTF	TGTGCCTCCACTCAGGGCTATGGCTACACCTTC	-	TRBJ1-2	TRBV30	once
CASTGSPNTEAFF	TGTGCCAGCACAGGGTCTCCGAACACTGAAGCTTTCTTT	-	TRBJ1-1	TRBV25-1	-
CASSLESATSGTDTQYF	TGCGCCAGCAGCTTGGAGTCGGCTACTAGCGGCACAGATACGCAGTATTTT	TRBD2	TRBJ2-3	TRBV5-1	-
CAWSERGSNQPQHF	TGTGCCTGGAGTGAGCGGGGGAGCAATCAGCCCCAGCATTTT	-	TRBJ1-5	TRBV30	few
CASSLGPPPGNTEAFF	TGTGCCAGCAGCTTAGGACCACCTCCGGGGAACACTGAAGCTTTCTTT	-	TRBJ1-1	TRBV7-6	once
CASSLLGQSYNEQFF	TGTGCCAGCAGTCTACTGGGACAGTCCTACAATGAGCAGTTCTTC	TRBD1	TRBJ2-1	TRBV6-5	-
CASSLVPGQGGDQPQHF	TGTGCCAGCAGCTTAGTACCTGGACAGGGGGGGGATCAGCCCCAGCATTTT	TRBD1	TRBJ1-5	TRBV7-6	-
CASRQGATTGELFF	TGTGCCAGCAGACAGGGGGCCACCACCGGGGAGCTGTTTTTT	TRBD1	TRBJ2-2	TRBV11-3	-
CASSYSQGYNSPLHF	TGTGCCAGCAGTTACTCTCAGGGTTATAATTCACCCCTCCACTTT	-	TRBJ1-6	TRBV6-5	-
CASSEYGGAGNTIYF	TGTGCCAGCAGTGAATACGGGGGGGCTGGAAACACCATATATTTT	-	TRBJ1-3	TRBV25-1	-
CASSQNAGDQPQHF	TGTGCCAGCAGCCAAAACGCAGGGGATCAGCCCCAGCATTTT	-	TRBJ1-5	TRBV6-6	-
CASSLKGLNQPQHF	TGTGCCAGCAGCTTGAAGGGACTGAATCAGCCCCAGCATTTT	-	TRBJ1-5	TRBV7-2	-
CASSLSGQMPGMGEKLFF	TGTGCCAGCAGTTTATCTGGCCAAATGCCCGGGATGGGTGAAAAACTGTTTTTT	-	TRBJ1-4	TRBV27	-
CASSQDPGGYEQYF	TGTGCCAGCAGCCAAGATCCAGGGGGCTACGAGCAGTACTTC	TRBD1	TRBJ2-7	TRBV7-9	-
CAWSVSGQETQYF	TGTGCCTGGAGTGTATCGGGACAAGAGACCCAGTACTTC	-	TRBJ2-5	TRBV30	-
CASSLDSTGGAKEQYF	TGTGCCAGCAGCTTAGACTCGACAGGGGGCGCCAAAGAGCAGTACTTC	TRBD1	TRBJ2-7	TRBV11-2	-
CASSLAGAYEQYF	TGTGCCAGCAGTTTAGCGGGTGCCTACGAGCAGTACTTC	-	TRBJ2-7	TRBV27	-
CASSWGVATNEKLFF	TGTGCCAGTAGTTGGGGCGTTGCAACTAATGAAAAACTGTTTTTT	-	TRBJ1-4	TRBV19	-
CASSEGWGRQDYEQYF	TGTGCCAGCAGTGAAGGGTGGGGTAGACAGGACTACGAGCAGTACTTC	-	TRBJ2-7	TRBV2	-
CASSPQVRVGKDTEAFF	TGTGCCAGCAGCCCCCAGGTCAGGGTAGGAAAGGACACTGAAGCTTTCTTT	-	TRBJ1-1	TRBV9	-
CASREGDRYTDTQYF	TGTGCCAGCAGGGAGGGGGACAGATACACAGATACGCAGTATTTT	-	TRBJ2-3	TRBV7-2	-
CASRESGEQYF	TGCGCCAGCCGGGAGTCGGGGGAGCAGTACTTC	-	TRBJ2-7	TRBV5-1	-
CASSEEERGHTSGTGELFF	TGTGCCAGCAGTGAAGAAGAGAGGGGACACACCTCAGGCACCGGGGAGCTGTTTTTT	-	TRBJ2-2	TRBV2	-
CASRQGSQSYEKLFF	TGTGCCAGCAGGCAGGGATCTCAGAGTTATGAAAAACTGTTTTTT	-	TRBJ1-4	TRBV27	-
CASSSKGLAGGRNEQFF	TGTGCCAGCAGCTCGAAGGGACTAGCGGGAGGGAGGAATGAGCAGTTCTTC	TRBD2	TRBJ2-1	TRBV13	-
CASSATSGRTETQYF	TGTGCCAGCAGCGCCACTAGCGGGAGGACGGAGACCCAGTACTTC	TRBD2	TRBJ2-5	TRBV9	-
CASSIDQFPNDEQFF	TGTGCCAGTAGTATAGATCAATTTCCTAACGATGAGCAGTTCTTC	-	TRBJ2-1	TRBV19	once
CASSLVLRTGGSYEQYF	TGTGCCAGCAGCTTAGTTCTAAGGACAGGGGGCTCCTACGAGCAGTACTTC	TRBD1	TRBJ2-7	TRBV7-9	-
CAWVGDSSTEAFF	TGTGCCTGGGTAGGGGACAGTAGCACTGAAGCTTTCTTT	TRBD1	TRBJ1-1	TRBV30	-
CASSLVARFVFPETQYF	TGTGCCAGCAGCTTAGTTGCTCGGTTTGTATTCCCTGAGACCCAGTACTTC	-	TRBJ2-5	TRBV11-2	-
CASSPGFGIFTGELFF	TGCGCCAGCAGCCCGGGGTTTGGGATATTCACCGGGGAGCTGTTTTTT	-	TRBJ2-2	TRBV4-3	-
CASSPEGARYGYTF	TGTGCCAGCAGCCCCGAGGGGGCGCGGTATGGCTACACCTTC	TRBD1	TRBJ1-2	TRBV11-3	-
CASSSPLDTGELFF	TGCGCCAGCAGCTCCCCTTTAGACACCGGGGAGCTGTTTTTT	-	TRBJ2-2	TRBV5-1	-
CASSLIGGNTGELFF	TGTGCCAGCAGCTTAATCGGCGGGAACACCGGGGAGCTGTTTTTT	-	TRBJ2-2	TRBV7-8	-